These T cell receptor beta chains were read from a single sample in a study of control samples from healthy donors and cancer patients. This table comes from immunoSEQ multiplex PCR, and its TCRdb copy is limited to in-frame clones, with some not included. Seen here are 180,000 or so clones, approximately 92% observed once, and the top ten hold about 4%. Sequences were obtained from blood. All receptors come from a woman in her sixties in good health. Each CDR3 is given with its conserved first and last residue. The D gene is left open where the match is weak. Size is omitted from some rows. Given values are once, few, many or a class for expanded clones.

>few|NA|TRBV6-5|TRBJ1-5
TGTGCCAGCAGTTACTCCGCCAATGCGAGCCCGCCCCAGCATTTT
CASSYSANASPPQHF
>NA|NA|TRBV27|TRBJ1-2
TGTGCCAGCAGTTTAACTTGGCCAGGGGAACATGGCTACACCTTC
CASSLTWPGEHGYTF
>NA|TRBD1|TRBV7-3|TRBJ1-5
TGTGCCAGCAGCCCGGACAGGGGCCAGCCCCAGCATTTT
CASSPDRGQPQHF
>NA|NA|TRBV5-5|TRBJ2-7
TGTGCCAGCAGCTCGGATCCGGGACTTAGAAGGGAGCAGTACTTC
CASSSDPGLRREQYF
>few|NA|TRBV10-1|TRBJ2-7
TGCGCCAGCAGTGACTTCAGGGGAGCTTACGAGCAGTACTTC
CASSDFRGAYEQYF
>NA|TRBD1|TRBV7-9|TRBJ1-2
TGTGCCAGCAGCTTAGAACAGGGGTATTTGTATGGCTACACCTTC
CASSLEQGYLYGYTF
>NA|NA|TRBV7-2|TRBJ2-5
TGTGCCAGCAGCCCGACTAGACAGCAAGAGACCCAGTACTTC
CASSPTRQQETQYF
>NA|TRBD1|TRBV6-2/TRBV6-3|TRBJ2-7
TGTGCCAGCACCCCCCGGGGACAGGGGAAGTACGAGCAGTACTTC
CASTPRGQGKYEQYF
>NA|NA|TRBV6-5|TRBJ2-7
TGTGCCACTAGACAGGTTGTCCCCTACGAGCAGTACTTC
CATRQVVPYEQYF
>NA|NA|TRBV3-1/TRBV3-2|TRBJ1-2
TGTGCCAGCAGCCAAGATCTTGAGACCTTTAGGGGCTACACCTTC
CASSQDLETFRGYTF
>NA|NA|TRBV4-1|TRBJ1-1
TGCGCCAGCAGCCAATATAAGGGGAAAGCTTTCTTT
CASSQYKGKAFF
>NA|NA|TRBV7-3|TRBJ1-2
TGTGCCAGCAGCTTATCCCAGGGCGATGGCTACACCTTC
CASSLSQGDGYTF
>NA|NA|TRBV7-2|TRBJ1-1
TGTGCCAGCAGCGCTGACAGCATGAACACTGAAGCTTTCTTT
CASSADSMNTEAFF
>few|TRBD2|TRBV6-6|TRBJ2-3
TGTGCCAGCATTCTAGCGGGGACAGATACGCAGTATTTT
CASILAGTDTQYF
>NA|NA|TRBV5-1|TRBJ1-2
TGCGCCAGCAGCTGGGGTGGCGCAGGGAACTATGGCTACACCTTC
CASSWGGAGNYGYTF
>NA|NA|TRBV19|TRBJ1-5
TGTGCCACCAAGGTAGGGGGGGTGGATCAGCCCCAGCATTTT
CATKVGGVDQPQHF
>NA|NA|TRBV18|TRBJ2-1
TGTGCCAGCTCGGGGCAGCGAGACAATGAGCAGTTCTTC
CASSGQRDNEQFF
>once|NA|TRBV3-1/TRBV3-2|TRBJ1-1
TGTGCCAGCAGCCATACGGACAGATTCAACACTGAAGCTTTCTTT
CASSHTDRFNTEAFF
>NA|NA|TRBV4-1|TRBJ2-2
TGCGCCAGCAGCCAAGAGGCCCTTGGGCCAACGACCGCCGGGGAGCTGTTTTTT
CASSQEALGPTTAGELFF
>NA|TRBD2|TRBV11-2|TRBJ2-3
TGTGCCAGCAGCTTAGATCATCCGTCGCTAGCGGCTACTAGCACAGATACGCAGTATTTT
CASSLDHPSLAATSTDTQYF
>NA|NA|TRBV10-3|TRBJ1-4
TGTGCCATCCGAGACGGCCGTAATGAAAAACTGTTTTTT
CAIRDGRNEKLFF
>once|NA|TRBV7-9|TRBJ1-5
TGTGCCAGCAGTCAACCTCTCCAGGGGTCTAGCAATCAGCCCCAGCATTTT
CASSQPLQGSSNQPQHF
>NA|NA|TRBV18|TRBJ1-4
TGTGCCAGCTCACCATCAGGGATTGAGGCTGAAAAACTGTTTTTT
CASSPSGIEAEKLFF
>NA|TRBD1|TRBV10-3|TRBJ1-2
TGTGCCACCCAGGGACAGGGGGCTAGTGGCTACACCTTC
CATQGQGASGYTF
>once|TRBD1|TRBV19|TRBJ1-6
TGTGCCAGTACCCGGGGGACAGGGGGCGATTCACCCCTCCACTTT
CASTRGTGGDSPLHF
>NA|NA|TRBV7-8|TRBJ1-1
TGTGCCAGCAGCCCCGGCGCGAGGAATAGCAACACTGAAGCTTTCTTT
CASSPGARNSNTEAFF
>once|NA|TRBV7-9|TRBJ1-1
TGTGCCAGCAGTTATCGGAGGGGGTCCACTGAAGCTTTCTTT
CASSYRRGSTEAFF
>NA|NA|TRBV6-2/TRBV6-3|TRBJ1-5
TGTGCCAGCAGTTACGCCAGTCTGGGCAATCAGCCCCAGCATTTT
CASSYASLGNQPQHF
>once|TRBD1|TRBV6-6|TRBJ2-7
TGTGCCAGCACCAACTCCGGGACAGGACCCTACGAGCAGTACTTC
CASTNSGTGPYEQYF
>NA|NA|TRBV18|TRBJ1-1
TGTGCCAGCACACCGAGTCAGATCTTCATGAACACTGAAGCTTTCTTT
CASTPSQIFMNTEAFF
>once|NA|TRBV18|TRBJ2-7
TGTGCCAGCTCACCCAAGGCCGTCAGCCGCCACGAGCAGTACTTC
CASSPKAVSRHEQYF
>NA|NA|TRBV11-2|TRBJ1-3
TGTGCCAGCACCTTACCGGGCGACAGCAAACTAGCAAACACCATATATTTT
CASTLPGDSKLANTIYF
>NA|NA|TRBV7-8|TRBJ1-3
TGTGCCAGCAGCTTAAGGGGGTACTCTGGAAACACCATATATTTT
CASSLRGYSGNTIYF
>NA|TRBD1|TRBV19|TRBJ1-1
TGTGCCGCCACGACAGGGTACAGTGAAGCTTTCTTT
CAATTGYSEAFF
>NA|TRBD2|TRBV7-2|TRBJ2-3
TGTGCCAGCAGCTTAGGACTAGCGGACACAGATACGCAGTATTTT
CASSLGLADTDTQYF
>NA|TRBD2|TRBV5-1|TRBJ2-5
TGCGCCAGCAGTTACATTAGCGGGGGGGCGGTACGGACCCAGTACTTC
CASSYISGGAVRTQYF
>once|NA|TRBV6-1|TRBJ1-2
TGTGCCAGCAGTGAAGGTGGGGGGCCTAACTATGGCTACACCTTC
CASSEGGGPNYGYTF
>once|NA|TRBV30|TRBJ1-3
TGTGCCTGGAGCCCGGGGGACGGGCCGGGAAACACCATATATTTT
CAWSPGDGPGNTIYF
>NA|NA|TRBV11-2|TRBJ1-2
TGTGCCAGCAGCTTAGAGCAGGGGACTAACTATGGCTACACCTTC
CASSLEQGTNYGYTF
>NA|NA|TRBV2|TRBJ2-3
TGTGCCAGCAGTGAACGGTGGACTAGCACAGATACGCAGTATTTT
CASSERWTSTDTQYF
>NA|TRBD1|TRBV4-3|TRBJ1-2
TGCGCCAGCAGCCTCGGCCAGGGGGACGCCTATGGCTACACCTTC
CASSLGQGDAYGYTF
>NA|TRBD2|TRBV6-2/TRBV6-3|TRBJ2-1
TGTGCCAGCAGTTACCCCGCTAATGCGGGGGGATACAATGAGCAGTTCTTC
CASSYPANAGGYNEQFF
>NA|NA|TRBV5-5|TRBJ2-1
TGTGCCAGCAGCCTCAGGGGTGCGGGTTTTAATGAGCAGTTCTTC
CASSLRGAGFNEQFF
>NA|TRBD1|TRBV29-1|TRBJ1-1
TGCAGCGTTGTTTTCAGAAGGACAGGAGTGAACACTGAAGCTTTCTTT
CSVVFRRTGVNTEAFF
>NA|NA|TRBV7-2|TRBJ1-2
TGTGCCAGCAGCTTGGGTCTCTATGGCTACACCTTC
CASSLGLYGYTF
>NA|NA|TRBV5-4|TRBJ2-3
TGTGCCAGCAGCTTTGACCAAACCGATACGCAGTATTTT
CASSFDQTDTQYF
>NA|TRBD2|TRBV14|TRBJ2-3
TGTGCCAGCAGCCAAGGTAGCGGGGAGACCACAGATACGCAGTATTTT
CASSQGSGETTDTQYF
>NA|NA|TRBV18|TRBJ1-4
TGTGCCAGCTCACCGCGGGGGGGAGAGGATGAAAAACTGTTTTTT
CASSPRGGEDEKLFF
>NA|NA|TRBV12-3/TRBV12-4|TRBJ1-1
TGTGCCAGCAGTTTAGGGGCAAGCACTGAAGCTTTCTTT
CASSLGASTEAFF
>NA|NA|TRBV25-1|TRBJ1-4
TGTGCCAGCAGTGATCAAGTCATTTCTCTTAGGAGCGAAAAACTGTTTTTT
CASSDQVISLRSEKLFF
>NA|NA|TRBV2|TRBJ1-6
TGTGCCAGCCGTGGGGACATGGATTATTCACCCCTCCACTTT
CASRGDMDYSPLHF
>few|TRBD1|TRBV7-8|TRBJ1-1
TGTGCCAGCAGCTTACTTTTTCGTCCCAGGGGGCCTCGTATGAACACTGAAGCTTTCTTT
CASSLLFRPRGPRMNTEAFF
>NA|NA|TRBV6-2/TRBV6-3|TRBJ2-7
TGTGCCAGCAGCATAACAGGGCTTAGCTCCTACGAGCAGTACTTC
CASSITGLSSYEQYF
>NA|TRBD2|TRBV20-1|TRBJ2-3
TGCAGTGCTAGTGCACCCTTTAGCGGGGGGGCCAGGCGGGCCGCAGATACGCAGTATTTT
CSASAPFSGGARRAADTQYF
>NA|TRBD2|TRBV11-2|TRBJ2-3
TGTGCCAGCAGCCTGACCGGGACTAGCTCCGGGACGCAGTATTTT
CASSLTGTSSGTQYF
>NA|NA|TRBV9|TRBJ1-2
TGTGCCAGCAGCGTAGCCAGCGCCAACTATGGCTACACCTTC
CASSVASANYGYTF
>NA|TRBD1|TRBV7-2|TRBJ1-2
TGTGCCAGCAGCTTAAGACAGGGAACTGGCTACACCTTC
CASSLRQGTGYTF
>NA|NA|TRBV19|TRBJ1-1
TGTGCCAGTAGTAGAAACAGGGCGGGGGAAGCTTTCTTT
CASSRNRAGEAFF